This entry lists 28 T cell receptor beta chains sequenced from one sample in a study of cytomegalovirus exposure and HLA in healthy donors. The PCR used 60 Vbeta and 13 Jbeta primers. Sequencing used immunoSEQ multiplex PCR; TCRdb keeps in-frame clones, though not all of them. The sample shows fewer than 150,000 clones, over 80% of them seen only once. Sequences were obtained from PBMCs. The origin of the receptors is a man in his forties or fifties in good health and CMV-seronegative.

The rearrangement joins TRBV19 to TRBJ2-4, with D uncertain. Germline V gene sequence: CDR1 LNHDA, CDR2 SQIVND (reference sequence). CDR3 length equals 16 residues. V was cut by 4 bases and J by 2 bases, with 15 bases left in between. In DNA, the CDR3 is TGTGCCAGTAGTACCCCTCTTGTATCGTCCAAAAACATTCAGTACTTC. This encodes CASSTPLVSSKNIQYF.

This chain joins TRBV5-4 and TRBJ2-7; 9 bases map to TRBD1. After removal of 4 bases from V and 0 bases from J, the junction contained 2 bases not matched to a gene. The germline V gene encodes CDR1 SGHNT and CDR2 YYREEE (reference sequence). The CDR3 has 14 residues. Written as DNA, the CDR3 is TGTGCCAGCAGCCCGGGACAGGGCTCCTACGAGCAGTACTTC. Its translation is CASSPGQGSYEQYF. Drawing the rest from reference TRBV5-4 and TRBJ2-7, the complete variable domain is ETGVTQSPTHLIKTRGQQVTLRCSSQSGHNTVSWYQQALGQGPQFIFQYYREEENGRGNFPPRFSGLQFPNYSSELNVNALELDDSALYLCASSPGQGSYEQYFGPGTRLTVT.

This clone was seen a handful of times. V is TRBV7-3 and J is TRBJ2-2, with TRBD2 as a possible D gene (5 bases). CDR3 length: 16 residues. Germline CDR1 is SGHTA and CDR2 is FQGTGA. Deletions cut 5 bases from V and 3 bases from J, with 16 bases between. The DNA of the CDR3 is TGTGCCAGCAGCCACGGGTCTGGGAGCGACACCGGGGAGCTGTTTTTT. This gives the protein CASSHGSGSDTGELFF.

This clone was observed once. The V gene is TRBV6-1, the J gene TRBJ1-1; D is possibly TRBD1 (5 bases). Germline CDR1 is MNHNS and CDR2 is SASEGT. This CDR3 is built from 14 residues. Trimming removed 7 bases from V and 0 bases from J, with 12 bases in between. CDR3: CASTDSFMNTEAFF. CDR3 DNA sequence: TGTGCCAGCACCGACAGTTTCATGAACACTGAAGCTTTCTTT.

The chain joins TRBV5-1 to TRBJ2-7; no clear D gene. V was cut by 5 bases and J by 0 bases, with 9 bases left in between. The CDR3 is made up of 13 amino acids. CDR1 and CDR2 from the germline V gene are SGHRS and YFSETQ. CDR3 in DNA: TGCGCCAGCAGTGGCGACAACTCCTACGAGCAGTACTTC. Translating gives CASSGDNSYEQYF.

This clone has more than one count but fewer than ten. CDR3 coding DNA: TGTGCCAGCAGTCTAGTAGCGGGGGGGCTCCCAGATACGCAGTATTTT. The encoded protein is CASSLVAGGLPDTQYF. The chain uses TRBV6-4 and TRBJ2-3; 11 bases fit TRBD2. V dropped 5 bases and J dropped 4; count of bases not matched to a gene: 8. CDR3 length: 16 amino acids. Germline V gene sequence: CDR1 MRHNA, CDR2 SNTAGT.

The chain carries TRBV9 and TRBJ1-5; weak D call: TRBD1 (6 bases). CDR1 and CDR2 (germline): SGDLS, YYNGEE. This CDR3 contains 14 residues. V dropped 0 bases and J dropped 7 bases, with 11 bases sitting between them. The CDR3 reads CASSVGPGEQPQHF. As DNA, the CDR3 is TGTGCCAGCAGCGTAGGGCCAGGGGAACAGCCCCAGCATTTT.

This CDR3 is CASSIRAEDTQYF. Here the CDR3 DNA reads TGTGCCAGTAGTATCAGGGCGGAGGATACGCAGTATTTT. V and J are TRBV19 and TRBJ2-3; a weak D match, TRBD1 (5 bases). The CDR3 totals 13 residues. Germline V gene data show CDR1 as LNHDA and CDR2 as SQIVND (reference sequence). V was clipped by 3 bases and J by 6 bases, with 10 bases between them.

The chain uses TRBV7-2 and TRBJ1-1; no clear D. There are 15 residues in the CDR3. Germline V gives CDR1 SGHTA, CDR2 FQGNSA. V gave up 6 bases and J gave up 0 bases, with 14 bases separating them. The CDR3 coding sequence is TGTGCCAGCAGTTCCCCAAAGGGAGTGAACACTGAAGCTTTCTTT. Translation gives CASSSPKGVNTEAFF.

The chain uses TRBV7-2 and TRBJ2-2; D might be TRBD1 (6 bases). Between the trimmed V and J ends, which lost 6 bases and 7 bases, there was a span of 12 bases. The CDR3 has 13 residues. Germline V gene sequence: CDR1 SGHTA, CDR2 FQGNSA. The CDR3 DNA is TGTGCCAGCAGTCAGAACAGGGACGGGGAGCTGTTTTTT. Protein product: CASSQNRDGELFF.

CDR3 protein: CASSPLRNTEAFF. In DNA, the CDR3 is TGTGCCAGCAGCCCCCTACGGAACACTGAAGCTTTCTTT. The chain couples TRBV7-2 to TRBJ1-1; D is uncertain. Trimming took 5 bases from V and 1 from J, leaving 8 bases between them. CDR1 is SGHTA, CDR2 FQGNSA, per germline. The CDR3 consists of 13 residues.

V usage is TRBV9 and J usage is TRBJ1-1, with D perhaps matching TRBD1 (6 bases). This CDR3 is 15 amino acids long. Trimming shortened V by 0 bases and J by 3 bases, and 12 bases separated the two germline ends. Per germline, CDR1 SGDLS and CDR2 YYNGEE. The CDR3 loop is CASSVGGRGDTEAFF. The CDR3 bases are TGTGCCAGCAGCGTAGGGGGGAGGGGGGACACTGAAGCTTTCTTT. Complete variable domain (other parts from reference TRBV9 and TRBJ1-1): DSGVTQTPKHLITATGQRVTLRCSPRSGDLSVYWYQQSLDQGLQFLIQYYNGEERAKGNILERFSAQQFPDLHSELNLSSLELGDSALYFCASSVGGRGDTEAFFGQGTRLTVV.

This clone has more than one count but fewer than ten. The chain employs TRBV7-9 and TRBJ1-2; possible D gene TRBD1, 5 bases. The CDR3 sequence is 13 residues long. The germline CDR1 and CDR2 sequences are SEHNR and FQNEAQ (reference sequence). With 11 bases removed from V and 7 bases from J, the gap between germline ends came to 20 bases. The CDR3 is CAGKAQGLSGYTF. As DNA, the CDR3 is TGTGCCGGAAAGGCGCAGGGTCTGAGTGGCTACACCTTC.

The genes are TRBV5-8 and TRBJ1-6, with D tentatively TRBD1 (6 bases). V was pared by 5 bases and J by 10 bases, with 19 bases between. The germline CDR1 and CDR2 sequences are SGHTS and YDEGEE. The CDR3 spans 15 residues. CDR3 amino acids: CASRPWGGEVSPLHF. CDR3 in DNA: TGTGCCAGCAGACCATGGGGGGGCGAAGTCTCACCCCTCCACTTT.

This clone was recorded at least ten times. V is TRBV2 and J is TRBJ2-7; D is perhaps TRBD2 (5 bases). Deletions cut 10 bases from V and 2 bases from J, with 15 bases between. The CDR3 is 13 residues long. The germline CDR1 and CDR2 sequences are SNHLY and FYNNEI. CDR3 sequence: CAIGDLGAYEQYF. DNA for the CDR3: TGTGCCATCGGAGACTTGGGAGCCTACGAGCAGTACTTC.

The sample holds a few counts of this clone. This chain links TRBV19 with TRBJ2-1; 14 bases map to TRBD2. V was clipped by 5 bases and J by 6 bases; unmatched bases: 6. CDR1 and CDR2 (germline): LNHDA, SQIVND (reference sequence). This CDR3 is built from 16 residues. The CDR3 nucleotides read TGTGCCAGTAGTCTCGGACTAGCGGGAGGAACCAATGAGCAGTTCTTC. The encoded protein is CASSLGLAGGTNEQFF. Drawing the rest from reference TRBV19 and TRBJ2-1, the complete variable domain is DGGITQSPKYLFRKEGQNVTLSCEQNLNHDAMYWYRQDPGQGLRLIYYSQIVNDFQKGDIAEGYSVSREKKESFPLTVTSAQKNPTAFYLCASSLGLAGGTNEQFFGPGTRLTVL.

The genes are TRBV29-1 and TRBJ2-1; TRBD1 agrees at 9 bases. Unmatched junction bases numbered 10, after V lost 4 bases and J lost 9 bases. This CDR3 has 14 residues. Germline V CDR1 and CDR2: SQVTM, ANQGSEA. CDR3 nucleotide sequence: TGCAGCGTTGGTGCGGGACAGGGTAGGGGTGAGCAGTTCTTC. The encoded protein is CSVGAGQGRGEQFF.

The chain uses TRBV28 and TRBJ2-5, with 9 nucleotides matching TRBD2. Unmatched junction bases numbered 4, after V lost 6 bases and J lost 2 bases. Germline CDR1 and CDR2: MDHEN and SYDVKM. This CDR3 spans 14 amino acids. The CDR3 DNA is TGTGCCAGCAGGGGCACTAGCGGGCAAGAGACCCAGTACTTC. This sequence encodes CASRGTSGQETQYF.

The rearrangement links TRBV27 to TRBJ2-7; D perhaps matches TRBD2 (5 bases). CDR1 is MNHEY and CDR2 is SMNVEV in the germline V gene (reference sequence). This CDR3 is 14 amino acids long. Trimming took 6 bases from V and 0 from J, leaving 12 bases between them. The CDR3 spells CASRSLATSYEQYF. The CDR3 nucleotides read TGTGCCAGCAGAAGCCTAGCAACCTCCTACGAGCAGTACTTC.

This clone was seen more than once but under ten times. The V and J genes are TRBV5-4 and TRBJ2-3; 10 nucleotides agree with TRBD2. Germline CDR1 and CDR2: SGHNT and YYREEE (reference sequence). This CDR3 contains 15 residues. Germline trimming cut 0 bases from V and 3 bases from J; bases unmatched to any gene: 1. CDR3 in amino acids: CASSLVLAGTDTQYF. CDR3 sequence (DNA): TGTGCCAGCAGCTTGGTACTAGCGGGGACAGATACGCAGTATTTT.

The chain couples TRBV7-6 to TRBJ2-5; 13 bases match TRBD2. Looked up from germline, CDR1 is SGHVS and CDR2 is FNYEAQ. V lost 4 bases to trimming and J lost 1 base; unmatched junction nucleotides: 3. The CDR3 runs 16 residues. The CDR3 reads CASSSGLAGVQETQYF. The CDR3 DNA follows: TGTGCCAGCAGCTCAGGACTAGCGGGGGTCCAAGAGACCCAGTACTTC.

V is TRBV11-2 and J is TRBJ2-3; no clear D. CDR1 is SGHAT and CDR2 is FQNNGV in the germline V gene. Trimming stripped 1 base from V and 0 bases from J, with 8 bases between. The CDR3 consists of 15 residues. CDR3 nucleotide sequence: TGTGCCAGCAGCTTAGTCCAGTCTAGCACAGATACGCAGTATTTT. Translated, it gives CASSLVQSSTDTQYF.

For the CDR3, the DNA is TGTGCCAGCAGTGAAGGGATACTAGCGGGGGGGATTGAGCAGTTCTTC. This codes for CASSEGILAGGIEQFF. This chain joins TRBV2 and TRBJ2-1, with 13 bases matching TRBD2. Losses at the gene ends were 1 base for V and 9 bases for J; bases not matched to a gene: 6. The CDR3 is made up of 16 amino acids. Germline loops: CDR1 SNHLY, CDR2 FYNNEI.

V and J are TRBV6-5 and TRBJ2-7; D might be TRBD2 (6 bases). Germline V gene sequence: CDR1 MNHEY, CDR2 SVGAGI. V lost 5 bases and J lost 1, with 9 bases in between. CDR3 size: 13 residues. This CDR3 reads CASSDGGSYEQYF. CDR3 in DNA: TGTGCCAGCAGTGACGGGGGTTCCTACGAGCAGTACTTC.

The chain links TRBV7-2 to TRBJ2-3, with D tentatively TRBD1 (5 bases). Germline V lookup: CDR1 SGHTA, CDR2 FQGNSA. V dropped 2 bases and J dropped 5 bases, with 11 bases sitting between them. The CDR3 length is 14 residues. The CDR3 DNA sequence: TGTGCCAGCAGCTTACAGGGTATCGGAGATACGCAGTATTTT. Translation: CASSLQGIGDTQYF.

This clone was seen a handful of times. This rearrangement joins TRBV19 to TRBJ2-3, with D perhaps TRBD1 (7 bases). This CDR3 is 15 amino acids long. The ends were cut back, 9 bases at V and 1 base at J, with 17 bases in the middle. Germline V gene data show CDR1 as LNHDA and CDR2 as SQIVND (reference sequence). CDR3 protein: CASQGGGLGTDTQYF. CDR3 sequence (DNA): TGTGCCAGCCAGGGGGGAGGACTCGGCACAGATACGCAGTATTTT.

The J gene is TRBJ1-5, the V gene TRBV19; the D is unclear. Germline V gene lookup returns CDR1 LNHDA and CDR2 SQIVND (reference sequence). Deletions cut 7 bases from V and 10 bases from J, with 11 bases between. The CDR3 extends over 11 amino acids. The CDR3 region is CASNSEGPQHF. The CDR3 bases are TGTGCCAGTAATTCCGAGGGACCCCAGCATTTT.

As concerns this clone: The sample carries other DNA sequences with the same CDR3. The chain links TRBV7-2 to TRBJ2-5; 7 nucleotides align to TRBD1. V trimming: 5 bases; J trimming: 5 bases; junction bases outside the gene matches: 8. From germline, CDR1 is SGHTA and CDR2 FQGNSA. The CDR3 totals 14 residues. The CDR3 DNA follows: TGTGCCAGCAGCCGAGACAGGGCCGGGGAGACCCAGTACTTC. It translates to CASSRDRAGETQYF.